This T cell receptor (beta chain) was observed in a study of CD8 T cells in ankylosing spondylitis. The study's findings and limits: Disease-linked clones had a CD8+ phenotype and relatively low frequency in peripheral blood.

This clonotype was recorded many times. What it recognizes is unknown. Making the TCR beta libraries involved quantitative 5'-RACE with molecular barcodes. In TCRdb, the 5' RACE reads were re-called with MiXCR into one record per CDR3 protein. Among under 250,000 distinct CDR3 sequences listed, roughly 8.2% were seen once. Germline loops: CDR1 SGHVS, CDR2 FQNEAQ. Trimming took 7 bases from V and 4 from J; bases not matched to a gene: 10. CDR3 length equals 14 residues. V gene TRBV7-8 combines with J gene TRBJ2-7; 7 bases agree with TRBD2. This receptor was identified in a female donor with ankylosing spondylitis or in good health (not recorded which). Material: blood, either unsorted or a sorted T cell fraction (not recorded which). Here the CDR3 reads CASTMGGGSYEQYF. The CDR3 DNA sequence: TGTGCCAGCACCATGGGGGGAGGGTCGTACGAGCAGTACTTC.